This T cell receptor beta chain was obtained from a study of T cell changes during pregnancy in multiple sclerosis. Between the trimmed V and J ends, which lost 0 bases and 0 bases, there was a span of 10 bases. This CDR3 region has 15 residues. Germline V gene sequence: CDR1 SGHKS, CDR2 YYEKEE (reference sequence). Libraries were prepared by immunoSEQ multiplex PCR; TCRdb keeps only in-frame clonotypes and omits some of them. The table lists around 23,000 clones, around 90% of them singletons. The sequence came from a female donor in good health, enrolled as a control in a pregnancy study. The source material was CD8+ T cells from peripheral blood mononuclear cells, sampled in the third trimester of pregnancy. The chain combines TRBV5-5 with TRBJ2-7; tentative D call: TRBD1 (5 bases). CDR3 nucleotide sequence: TGTGCCAGCAGCTTGGCCTGGGGCACCTCCTACGAGCAGTACTTC. Translation: CASSLAWGTSYEQYF.